This T cell receptor beta chain was captured by sequencing in a study of cytomegalovirus exposure and HLA in healthy donors. Primers included in the PCR were 60 Vbeta and 13 Jbeta primers. The protocol was immunoSEQ multiplex PCR, while the TCRdb copy is restricted to in-frame clones and leaves out a portion. The data contain about 240,000 clones, roughly 84% of them singletons. J gave up 8 bases and V 0 bases, and 0 bases lay outside the gene matches. The CDR3 totals 13 residues. CDR1 is MNHNS and CDR2 is SASEGT in the germline V gene. The chain recombines TRBV6-1 with TRBJ1-2; 10 bases fit TRBD1. The receptor was derived from a girl aged 2 to 9 in good health and CMV-seronegative. Sequenced: PBMCs. This CDR3 is CASSEAGQGGYTF. DNA for the CDR3: TGTGCCAGCAGTGAAGCGGGACAGGGGGGCTACACCTTC.